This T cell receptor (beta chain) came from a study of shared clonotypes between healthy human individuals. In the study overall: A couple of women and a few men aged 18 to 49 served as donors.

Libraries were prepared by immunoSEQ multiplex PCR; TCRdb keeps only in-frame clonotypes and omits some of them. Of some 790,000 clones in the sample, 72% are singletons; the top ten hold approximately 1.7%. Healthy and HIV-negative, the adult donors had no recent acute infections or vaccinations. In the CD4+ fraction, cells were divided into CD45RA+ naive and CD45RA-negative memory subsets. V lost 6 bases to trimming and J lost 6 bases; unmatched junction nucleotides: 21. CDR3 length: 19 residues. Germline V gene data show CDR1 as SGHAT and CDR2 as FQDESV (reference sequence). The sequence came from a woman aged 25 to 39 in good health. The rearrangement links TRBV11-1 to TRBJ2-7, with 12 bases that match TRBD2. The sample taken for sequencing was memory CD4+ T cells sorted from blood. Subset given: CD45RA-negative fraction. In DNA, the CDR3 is TGTGCCAGCAGACCCTCAGGATGGACGACTAGCGGGAGCCGACTCGAGCAGTACTTC. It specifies CASRPSGWTTSGSRLEQYF.